Listed below are T cell receptor beta chains from one sample, sequenced in a study of CD8+CD57+ T cells in acquired aplastic anemia. MiXCR, applied by TCRdb to the reads, yields one record per CDR3 protein. The sample holds 86,000 or so distinct CDR3 sequences, less than 60% seen once. The sequencing input was sorted CD4+, CD8+, or CD8+CD57+ T cells (not recorded which) from PBMCs. These receptors were collected from a human donor in good health, serving as a control. The CDR3 runs from the conserved cysteine through the conserved F or W. The order of the fields is CDR3 length, D gene, clone size, V gene, J gene, CDR3 DNA, CDR3 protein. The D gene is left open where the match is weak. Clone size is not always given. Where it is, it says once, few, many or a class for expanded clones.

>16|TRBD2|.|TRBV5-4|TRBJ2-1
TGTGCCAGCAGCTTGGAGGTGGGAGGGCCTCACAATGAGCAGTTCTTC
CASSLEVGGPHNEQFF
>14|.|many|TRBV6-4|TRBJ2-2
TGTGCCAGCAGTGACATCGGGAACACCGGGGAGCTGTTTTTT
CASSDIGNTGELFF
>13|.|.|TRBV15|TRBJ1-2
TGTGCCACCAGCAGAGGTGATGCCGAGGGCTACACCTTC
CATSRGDAEGYTF
>15|.|few|TRBV4-1|TRBJ2-1
TGCGCCAGCAGCCACGCGGCGGCCCCAAACAATGAGCAGTTCTTC
CASSHAAAPNNEQFF
>16|TRBD1|many|TRBV2|TRBJ1-1
TGTGCCAGCAGCGCGACGGCGACAGGGTCGGACACTGAAGCTTTCTTT
CASSATATGSDTEAFF
>13|.|.|TRBV18|TRBJ2-1
TGTGCCAGCTCACGGAAGCAATACAATGAGCAGTTCTTC
CASSRKQYNEQFF
>19|TRBD2|few|TRBV12-3/TRBV12-4|TRBJ2-3
TGTGCCAGCAGTTCCCCTGACGGGGGGGGGGATAAGCACACAGATACGCAGTATTTT
CASSSPDGGGDKHTDTQYF
>16|.|.|TRBV25-1|TRBJ1-5
TGTGCCAGCAGCCGAACAGGGCCGCGAGGCAATCAGCCCCAGCATTTT
CASSRTGPRGNQPQHF
>13|.|.|TRBV7-8|TRBJ1-5
TGTGCCAGCAGCTCCTACAGGGACCAGCCCCAGCATTTT
CASSSYRDQPQHF
>14|.|.|TRBV12-3/TRBV12-4|TRBJ2-1
TGTGCCAGCAGATTGACAGGCTCCTACAATGAGCAGTTCTTC
CASRLTGSYNEQFF
>14|.|few|TRBV25-1|TRBJ2-7
TGTGCCAGCAGACTCCGCCAAGGGGCCTACGAGCAGTACTTC
CASRLRQGAYEQYF
>12|.|.|TRBV7-9|TRBJ1-2
TGTGCCAGCAGCTCCACCAGCTATGGCTACACCTTC
CASSSTSYGYTF
>14|TRBD1|.|TRBV2|TRBJ1-2
TGTGCCACCGGTACGGACAGGGCGGACTATGGCTACACCTTC
CATGTDRADYGYTF
>14|.|once|TRBV9|TRBJ1-1
TGTGCCAGCAGCGTAAACCCGTTGAACACTGAAGCTTTCTTT
CASSVNPLNTEAFF
>15|TRBD1|.|TRBV25-1|TRBJ2-2
TGTGCCAGCCTCGGGCAGGGGGCGAACACCGGGGAGCTGTTTTTT
CASLGQGANTGELFF
>17|.|.|TRBV12-3/TRBV12-4|TRBJ2-6
TGTGCCAGCACTCGGTCCTATCAGGGCTCTGGGGCCAACGTCCTGGCTTTC
CASTRSYQGSGANVLAF
>11|.|.|TRBV29-1|TRBJ1-1
TGCAGTGACTCAGGGAACACTGAAGCTTTCTTT
CSDSGNTEAFF
>14|.|many|TRBV10-1|TRBJ2-2
TGCGCCAGCAGTGAGGAGGGGTACACCGGGGAGCTGTTTTTT
CASSEEGYTGELFF
>12|.|.|TRBV2|TRBJ1-2
TGTGCCAGCCTCCAGGGCAGGTATGGCTACACCTTC
CASLQGRYGYTF
>11|.|.|TRBV7-8|TRBJ2-1
TGTGCCAGCAGCCCACATGTCGAGCAGTTCTTC
CASSPHVEQFF
>12|.|.|TRBV7-6|TRBJ1-2
TGTGCCAGCAGCCTATCCCCCAGAGGCTACACCTTC
CASSLSPRGYTF
>16|.|few|TRBV24-1|TRBJ1-2
TGTGCCACCAGTGATACCACGGCCGGGACGGCGGGTGGCTACACCTTC
CATSDTTAGTAGGYTF
>13|.|.|TRBV10-3|TRBJ2-3
TGTGCCATCAGTGACGAATCCACAGATACGCAGTATTTT
CAISDESTDTQYF
>14|TRBD1|.|TRBV19|TRBJ1-2
TGTGCCAGTAGTACAGGGGACAGATACTATGGCTACACCTTC
CASSTGDRYYGYTF
>12|.|few|TRBV2|TRBJ1-2
TGTGCCAGCAGTGTGATCAGGGGTGGCTACACCTTC
CASSVIRGGYTF
>15|TRBD1|few|TRBV3-1|TRBJ2-7
TGTGCCAGCAGCGAACCGGGACAGGGGACCCACGAGCAGTACTTC
CASSEPGQGTHEQYF
>15|.|.|TRBV24-1|TRBJ2-2
TGTGCCACCAGTGATGAGGAGGGTTATACCGGGGAGCTGTTTTTT
CATSDEEGYTGELFF
>14|.|once|TRBV7-6|TRBJ1-5
TGTGCCAGCAGCTTAGCAGGGGAGGGTCAGCCCCAGCATTTT
CASSLAGEGQPQHF
>13|.|many|TRBV30|TRBJ1-2
TGTGCCTGGACCGAACAGGCGACTTATGGCTACACCTTC
CAWTEQATYGYTF
>13|.|many|TRBV7-9|TRBJ2-1
TGTGCCAGCAGCATTGGCTCCTACAATGAGCAGTTCTTC
CASSIGSYNEQFF
>13|TRBD1|many|TRBV9|TRBJ2-5
TGTGCCAGCAGCCCAGGGACAGGAGAGACCCAGTACTTC
CASSPGTGETQYF
>13|TRBD1|.|TRBV6-1|TRBJ2-5
TGTGCCAGCAGTACAGGGGGCGCTGAGACCCAGTACTTC
CASSTGGAETQYF
>15|.|many|TRBV19|TRBJ1-2
TGTGCCAGTAGTCTATGGGACCGATCTAACTATGGCTACACCTTC
CASSLWDRSNYGYTF
>14|.|.|TRBV5-6|TRBJ1-2
TGTGCCAGCAGCTTCCGAGGGGTAACTTATGGCTACACCTTC
CASSFRGVTYGYTF
>14|TRBD2|many|TRBV24-1|TRBJ2-7
TGTGCCACAGGGGGTAGCGGGAGTTCCTACGAGCAGTACTTC
CATGGSGSSYEQYF
>12|.|.|TRBV15|TRBJ1-5
TGTGCCACCAGCAGACCCAATCAGCCCCAGCATTTT
CATSRPNQPQHF
>15|.|many|TRBV7-2|TRBJ2-3
TGTGCCAGCAGCTTAGGACAGCTCGAGGCAGATACGCAGTATTTT
CASSLGQLEADTQYF
>16|TRBD2|many|TRBV10-2|TRBJ2-3
TGCGCCAGCAGTGCGCTTCTAGCGGGCAGCACAGATACGCAGTATTTT
CASSALLAGSTDTQYF
>13|.|.|TRBV24-1|TRBJ1-1
TGTGCCACCAGTTCCGGGACCAACACTGAAGCTTTCTTT
CATSSGTNTEAFF
>14|TRBD1|once|TRBV12-3/TRBV12-4|TRBJ2-7
TGTGCCAGCAGTTCTGGGACAGGGGGCGCCGAGCAGTACTTC
CASSSGTGGAEQYF
>15|.|few|TRBV7-8|TRBJ1-2
TGTGCCAGCAGCCCCCGTCGGGAGGGTCTGGGCGGCTACACCTTC
CASSPRREGLGGYTF
>12|.|once|TRBV11-2|TRBJ2-7
TGTGCCAGCAGTAAGGGGTCCTACGAGCAGTACTTC
CASSKGSYEQYF
>18|TRBD1|.|TRBV5-4|TRBJ1-2
TGTGCCAGCAGCTTGGTTGGACAAACGGGGACAGCTACTTATGGCTACACCTTC
CASSLVGQTGTATYGYTF
>13|.|.|TRBV6-4|TRBJ2-7
TGTGCCAGCAGTGAGACAGGATCCTACGAGCAGTACTTC
CASSETGSYEQYF
>13|TRBD2|.|TRBV29-1|TRBJ2-1
TGCAGCGTTGTAGCGGGGGGGCCTCTTGAGCAGTTCTTC
CSVVAGGPLEQFF
>14|TRBD1|.|TRBV9|TRBJ2-7
TGTGCCAGCAGCGCCCCGGGACAGAGCTACGAGCAGTACTTC
CASSAPGQSYEQYF
>14|.|many|TRBV20-1|TRBJ2-1
TGCAGTGCCCCAAGATTAGCGGAATACAATGAGCAGTTCTTC
CSAPRLAEYNEQFF
>12|.|many|TRBV12-3/TRBV12-4|TRBJ1-1
TGTGCCAGCAGTTTAGGTAGCAGTGAAGCTTTCTTT
CASSLGSSEAFF
>14|.|many|TRBV12-5|TRBJ1-6
TGTGCTAGTGGTTTGTTCGGGGATGATTCACCCCTCCACTTT
CASGLFGDDSPLHF
>18|TRBD1|.|TRBV19|TRBJ1-2
TGTGCCAGTAGTCCAATCCGGACAGGGGGGAAAGTTGGTGATGGCTACACCTTC
CASSPIRTGGKVGDGYTF
>10|.|.|TRBV20-1|TRBJ2-1
TGCAGTCCTTACTCGGCTGAGCAGTTCTTC
CSPYSAEQFF